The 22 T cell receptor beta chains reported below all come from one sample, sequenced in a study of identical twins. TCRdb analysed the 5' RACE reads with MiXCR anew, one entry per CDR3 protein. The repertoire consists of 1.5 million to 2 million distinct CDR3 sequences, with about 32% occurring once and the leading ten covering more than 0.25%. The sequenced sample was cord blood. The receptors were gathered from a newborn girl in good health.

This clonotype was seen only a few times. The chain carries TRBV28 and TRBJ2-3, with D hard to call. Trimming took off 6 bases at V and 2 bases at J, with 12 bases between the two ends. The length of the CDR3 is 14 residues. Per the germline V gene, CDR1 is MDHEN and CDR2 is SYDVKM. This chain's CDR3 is CASSPRPTTDTQYF. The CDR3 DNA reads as TGTGCCAGCAGCCCCCGGCCCACCACAGATACGCAGTATTTT.

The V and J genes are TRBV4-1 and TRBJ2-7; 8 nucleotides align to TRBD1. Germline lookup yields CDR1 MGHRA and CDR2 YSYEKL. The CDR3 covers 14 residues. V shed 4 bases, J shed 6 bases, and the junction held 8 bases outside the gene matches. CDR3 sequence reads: CASSPFGQGFEQYF. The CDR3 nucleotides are TGCGCCAGCAGCCCCTTCGGACAGGGTTTCGAGCAGTACTTC.

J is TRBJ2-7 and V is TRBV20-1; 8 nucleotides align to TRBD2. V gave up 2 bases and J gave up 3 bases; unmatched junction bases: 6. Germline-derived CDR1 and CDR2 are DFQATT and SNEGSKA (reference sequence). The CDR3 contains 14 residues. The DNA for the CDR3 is TGCAGTGCTAGATCCAGGACTAGCCGCTACGAGCAGTACTTC. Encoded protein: CSARSRTSRYEQYF.

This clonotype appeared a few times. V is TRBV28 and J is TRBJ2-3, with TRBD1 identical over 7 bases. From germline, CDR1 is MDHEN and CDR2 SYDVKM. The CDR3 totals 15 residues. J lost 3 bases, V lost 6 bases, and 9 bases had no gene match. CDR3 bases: TGTGCCAGCAGCCCTGACAGGGCTGTTACAGATACGCAGTATTTT. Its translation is CASSPDRAVTDTQYF.

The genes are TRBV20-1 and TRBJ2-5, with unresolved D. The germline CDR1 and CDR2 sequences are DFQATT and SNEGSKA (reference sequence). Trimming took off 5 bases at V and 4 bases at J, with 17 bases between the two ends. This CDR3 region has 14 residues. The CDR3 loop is CSADLRLMGETQYF. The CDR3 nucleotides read TGCAGTGCTGACCTACGGTTAATGGGAGAGACCCAGTACTTC.

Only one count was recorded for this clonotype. The CDR3 here is CSARTWAGTYNEQYF. The DNA of the CDR3 is TGCAGTGCTAGGACCTGGGCGGGGACCTACAATGAGCAGTACTTC. The chain carries TRBV20-1 and TRBJ2-1; possibly TRBD2 for D (6 bases). The J call may be faulty, since TRBJ2-7 better matches the DNA end. Germline lookup yields CDR1 DFQATT and CDR2 SNEGSKA (reference sequence). The CDR3 sequence is 15 residues long.

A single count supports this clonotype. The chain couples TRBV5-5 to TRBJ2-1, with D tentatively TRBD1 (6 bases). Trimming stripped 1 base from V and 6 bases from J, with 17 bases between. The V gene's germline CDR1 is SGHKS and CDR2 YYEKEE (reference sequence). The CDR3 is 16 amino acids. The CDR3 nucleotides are TGTGCCAGCAGCTTGCGTGACAGGAAATTATGCAATGAGCAGTTCTTC. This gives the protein CASSLRDRKLCNEQFF. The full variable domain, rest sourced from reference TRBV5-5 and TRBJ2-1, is DAGVTQSPTHLIKTRGQQVTLRCSPISGHKSVSWYQQVLGQGPQFIFQYYEKEERGRGNFPDRFSARQFPNYSSELNVNALLLGDSALYLCASSLRDRKLCNEQFFGPGTRLTVL.

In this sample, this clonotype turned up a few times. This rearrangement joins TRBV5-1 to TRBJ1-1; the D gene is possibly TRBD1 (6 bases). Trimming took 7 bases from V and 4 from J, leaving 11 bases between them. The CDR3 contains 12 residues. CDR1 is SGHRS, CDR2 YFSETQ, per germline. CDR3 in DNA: TGCGCCAGCTTGGGAGGGGGCACTGAAGCTTTCTTT. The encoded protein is CASLGGGTEAFF.

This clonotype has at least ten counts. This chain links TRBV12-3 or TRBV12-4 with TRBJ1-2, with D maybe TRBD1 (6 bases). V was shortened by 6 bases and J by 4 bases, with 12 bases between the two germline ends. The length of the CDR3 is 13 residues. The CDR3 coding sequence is TGTGCCAGCAGACCTCTGACAGGCTATGGCTACACCTTC. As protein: CASRPLTGYGYTF.

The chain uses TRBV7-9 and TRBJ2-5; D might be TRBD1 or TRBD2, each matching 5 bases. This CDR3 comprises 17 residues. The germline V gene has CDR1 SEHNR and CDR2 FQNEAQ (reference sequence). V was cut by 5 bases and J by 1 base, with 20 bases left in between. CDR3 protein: CASSRFLLGRPQETQYF. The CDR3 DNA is TGTGCCAGCAGCCGATTCTTACTGGGACGGCCCCAAGAGACCCAGTACTTC.

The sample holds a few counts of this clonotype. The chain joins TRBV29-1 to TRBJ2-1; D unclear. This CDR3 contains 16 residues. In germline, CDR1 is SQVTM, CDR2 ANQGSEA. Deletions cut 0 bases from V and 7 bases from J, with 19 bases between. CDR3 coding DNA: TGCAGCGTTGAAGATCCGAGCCTCTCCCCCAGGAATGAGCAGTTCTTC. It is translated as CSVEDPSLSPRNEQFF.

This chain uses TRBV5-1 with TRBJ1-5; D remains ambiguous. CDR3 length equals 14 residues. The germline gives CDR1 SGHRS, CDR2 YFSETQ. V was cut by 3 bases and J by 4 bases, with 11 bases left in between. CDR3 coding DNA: TGCGCCAGCAGCTCCTTTCCCTTGAATCAGCCCCAGCATTTT. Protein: CASSSFPLNQPQHF. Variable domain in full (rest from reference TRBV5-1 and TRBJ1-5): KAGVTQTPRYLIKTRGQQVTLSCSPISGHRSVSWYQQTPGQGLQFLFEYFSETQRNKGNFPGRFSGRQFSNSRSEMNVSTLELGDSALYLCASSSFPLNQPQHFGDGTRLSIL.

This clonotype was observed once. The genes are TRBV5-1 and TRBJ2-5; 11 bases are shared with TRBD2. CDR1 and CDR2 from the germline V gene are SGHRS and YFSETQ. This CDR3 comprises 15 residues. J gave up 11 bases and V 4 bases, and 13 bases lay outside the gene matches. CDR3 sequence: CASSPLLAGDNDQYF. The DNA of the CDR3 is TGCGCCAGCAGCCCCCTACTAGCGGGAGATAATGATCAGTACTTC.

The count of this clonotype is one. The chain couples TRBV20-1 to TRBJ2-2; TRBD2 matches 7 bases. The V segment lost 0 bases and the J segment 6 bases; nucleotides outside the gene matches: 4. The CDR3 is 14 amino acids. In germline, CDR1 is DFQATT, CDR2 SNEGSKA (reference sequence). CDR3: CSARDPRGAGELFF. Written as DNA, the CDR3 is TGCAGTGCTAGAGATCCTCGGGGGGCCGGGGAGCTGTTTTTT.

The CDR3 loop is CASSFRDPLAGGYWGNEQFF. The CDR3 DNA reads TGCGCCAGCAGCTTCAGGGATCCACTAGCGGGAGGGTATTGGGGCAATGAGCAGTTCTTC. The chain recombines TRBV5-1 with TRBJ2-1, with 13 nucleotides matching TRBD2. V lost 2 bases to trimming and J lost 6 bases; unmatched junction nucleotides: 17. CDR1 and CDR2 (germline): SGHRS, YFSETQ. The CDR3 length is 20 residues.

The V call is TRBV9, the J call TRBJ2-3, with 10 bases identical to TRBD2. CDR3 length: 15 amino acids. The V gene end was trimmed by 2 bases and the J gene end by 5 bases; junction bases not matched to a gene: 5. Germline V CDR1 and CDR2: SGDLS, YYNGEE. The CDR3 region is CASSVSGRIGDTQYF. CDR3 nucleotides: TGTGCCAGCAGCGTTAGCGGGAGGATAGGAGATACGCAGTATTTT. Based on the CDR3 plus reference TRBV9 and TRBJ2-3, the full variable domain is DSGVTQTPKHLITATGQRVTLRCSPRSGDLSVYWYQQSLDQGLQFLIQYYNGEERAKGNILERFSAQQFPDLHSELNLSSLELGDSALYFCASSVSGRIGDTQYFGPGTRLTVL.

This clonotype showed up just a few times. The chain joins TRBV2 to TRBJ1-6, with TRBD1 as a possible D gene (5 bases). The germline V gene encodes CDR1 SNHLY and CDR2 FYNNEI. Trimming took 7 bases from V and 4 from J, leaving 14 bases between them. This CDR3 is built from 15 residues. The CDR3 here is CASMGGVGYNSPLHF. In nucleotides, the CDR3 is TGTGCCAGCATGGGGGGAGTAGGGTATAATTCACCCCTCCACTTT.

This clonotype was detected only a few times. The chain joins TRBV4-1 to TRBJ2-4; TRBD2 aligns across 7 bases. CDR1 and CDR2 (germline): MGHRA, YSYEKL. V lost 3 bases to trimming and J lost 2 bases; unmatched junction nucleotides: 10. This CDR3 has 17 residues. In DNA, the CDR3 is TGCGCCAGCAGCCATCGCACTAGCGATCGACCCAAAAACATTCAGTACTTC. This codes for CASSHRTSDRPKNIQYF.

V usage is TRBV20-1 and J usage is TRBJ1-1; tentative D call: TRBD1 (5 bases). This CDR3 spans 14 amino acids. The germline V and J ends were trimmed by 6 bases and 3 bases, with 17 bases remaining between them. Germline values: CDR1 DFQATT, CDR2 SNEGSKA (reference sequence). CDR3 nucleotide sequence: TGCAGTGCCGACCCCAGGGTTTCGGACACTGAAGCTTTCTTT. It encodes CSADPRVSDTEAFF.

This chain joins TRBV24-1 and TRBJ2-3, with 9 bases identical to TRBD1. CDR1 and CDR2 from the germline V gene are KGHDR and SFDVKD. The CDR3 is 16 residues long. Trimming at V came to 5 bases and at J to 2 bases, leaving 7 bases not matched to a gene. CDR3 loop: CATSGPGTGFTDTQYF. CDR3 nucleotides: TGTGCCACCAGTGGACCCGGGACAGGGTTCACAGATACGCAGTATTTT.

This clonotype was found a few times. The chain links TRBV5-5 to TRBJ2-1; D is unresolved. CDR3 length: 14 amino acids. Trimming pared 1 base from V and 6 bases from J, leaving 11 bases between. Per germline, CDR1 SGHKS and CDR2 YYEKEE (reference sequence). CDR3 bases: TGTGCCAGCAGCTTGAGCCCACTTACCAATGAGCAGTTCTTC. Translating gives CASSLSPLTNEQFF.

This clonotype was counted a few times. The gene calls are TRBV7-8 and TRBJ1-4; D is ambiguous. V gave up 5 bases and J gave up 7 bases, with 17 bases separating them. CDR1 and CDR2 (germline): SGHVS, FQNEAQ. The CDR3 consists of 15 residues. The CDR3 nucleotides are TGTGCCAGCAGCCCCAACAGAGGGAGGGCTGAAAAACTGTTTTTT. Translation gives CASSPNRGRAEKLFF.